This passage covers 16 T cell receptor beta chains from one sample sequenced in a study of blood T cell repertoires in COVID-19 (dated by TCRdb to about 2020). Libraries came from the immunoSEQ multiplex PCR assay. TCRdb took this table from immuneACCESS and kept in-frame rearrangements with V and J called. Such tables lack part of the clones; where checked against another copy, unresolved V genes explain under half of the gap, and the rest is unexplained. In all, the sample holds tens of thousands of clones, and 83% of those were seen once. In total, the top ten clones hold approximately 10% of the sample. Material: peripheral blood. The receptors originated from a human donor in a cohort sampled during active COVID-19.

The rearrangement joins TRBV3-1 (or the pseudogene TRBV3-2) to TRBJ2-1; TRBD2 agrees at 14 bases. Germline V lookup: CDR1 LGHDT, CDR2 YNNKEL (reference sequence). V dropped 4 bases and J dropped 6; count of bases not matched to a gene: 8. This CDR3 region has 17 residues. CDR3 DNA: TGTGCCAGCAGCCGACTACCGGGACTAGCGGGGGTCAATGAGCAGTTCTTC. Protein: CASSRLPGLAGVNEQFF.

The V and J genes are TRBV4-1 and TRBJ2-2; 8 positions agree with TRBD1. From germline, CDR1 is MGHRA and CDR2 YSYEKL. Losses at the gene ends were 1 base for V and 2 bases for J; bases not matched to a gene: 3. CDR3 length equals 16 residues. The CDR3 nucleotides read TGCGCCAGCAGCCAAGGGCCAGGGGGCAACACCGGGGAGCTGTTTTTT. This encodes CASSQGPGGNTGELFF.

This rearrangement joins TRBV4-3 to TRBJ1-2; 7 bases are shared with TRBD1. Unmatched junction bases numbered 10, after V lost 0 bases and J lost 6 bases. The CDR3 totals 16 residues. Germline V gene lookup returns CDR1 LGHNA and CDR2 YSLEER. For the CDR3, the DNA is TGCGCCAGCAGCCAAGATAACACAGGGGCCCTCGATGGCTACACCTTC. This sequence encodes CASSQDNTGALDGYTF.

In DNA form, the CDR3 reads TGCGCCAGCAGCCAAGCACTAGCGGGGGGGTGGACCGGGGAGCTGTTTTTT. This gives the protein CASSQALAGGWTGELFF. This chain uses TRBV4-3 with TRBJ2-2; 13 positions agree with TRBD2. From germline, CDR1 is LGHNA and CDR2 YSLEER. After removal of 1 base from V and 5 bases from J, the junction contained 4 bases not matched to a gene. This CDR3 has 17 amino acids.

This chain uses TRBV5-1 with TRBJ1-1, with D uncertain. CDR3 size: 14 residues. V lost 1 base and J lost 4, with 11 bases in between. From germline, CDR1 is SGHRS and CDR2 YFSETQ. CDR3 region: CASSLFSTATEAFF. The CDR3 DNA reads TGCGCCAGCAGCTTGTTTTCTACAGCCACTGAAGCTTTCTTT.

J is TRBJ2-1 and V is TRBV19; TRBD1 might be the D (6 bases). Looked up from germline, CDR1 is LNHDA and CDR2 is SQIVND (reference sequence). Trimming removed 6 bases at V and 12 bases at J, with 18 bases between. The CDR3 runs to 13 residues. In DNA form, the CDR3 reads TGTGCCAGTAGGGACCACCGCTTACAGGGGCAGTTCTTC. This codes for CASRDHRLQGQFF.

The rearrangement links TRBV19 to TRBJ1-5; D is unresolved. V was shortened by 0 bases and J by 6 bases, with 15 bases between the two germline ends. CDR1 LNHDA and CDR2 SQIVND come from the germline V gene (reference sequence). The CDR3 consists of 16 residues. CDR3 DNA sequence: TGTGCCAGTAGTATAGACGGCGGCGGGGTCGGTCAGCCCCAGCATTTT. Amino acids: CASSIDGGGVGQPQHF. Complete variable domain (other parts from reference TRBV19 and TRBJ1-5): DGGITQSPKYLFRKEGQNVTLSCEQNLNHDAMYWYRQDPGQGLRLIYYSQIVNDFQKGDIAEGYSVSREKKESFPLTVTSAQKNPTAFYLCASSIDGGGVGQPQHFGDGTRLSIL.

This chain connects TRBV5-1 to TRBJ2-1, with D maybe TRBD2 (5 bases). Germline V gives CDR1 SGHRS, CDR2 YFSETQ. CDR3 length: 15 amino acids. V lost 1 base and J lost 2, with 10 bases in between. The CDR3 protein is CASSLSPGTYNEQFF. As DNA, the CDR3 is TGCGCCAGCAGCTTGAGTCCCGGGACCTACAATGAGCAGTTCTTC.

The rearrangement joins TRBV7-9 to TRBJ1-6; D remains ambiguous. The V end lost 4 bases, the J end lost 7 bases, and 8 bases lay between the germline ends. The CDR3 totals 13 residues. Per germline, CDR1 SEHNR and CDR2 FQNEAQ (reference sequence). Here the CDR3 reads CASSSFGNSPLHF. The CDR3 DNA follows: TGTGCCAGCAGCTCCTTCGGGAATTCACCCCTCCACTTT.

The genes are TRBV6-6 and TRBJ1-5; TRBD1 might be the D (6 bases). V lost 5 bases to trimming and J lost 4 bases, with 9 bases between them. The CDR3 is 13 amino acids. Germline values: CDR1 MNHNY, CDR2 SVGAGI (reference sequence). The CDR3, as DNA: TGTGCCAGCAGTCAACAGGGAAATCAGCCCCAGCATTTT. It yields the protein CASSQQGNQPQHF.

J is TRBJ2-1 and V is TRBV30; D gene unclear. Trimming removed 4 bases from V and 0 bases from J, with 10 bases in between. CDR3 length: 14 residues. Germline-derived CDR1 and CDR2 are GTSNPN and SVGIG (reference sequence). The DNA for the CDR3 is TGTGCCTGGAAAACAGCACACTCCTACAATGAGCAGTTCTTC. Amino acid sequence: CAWKTAHSYNEQFF.

Concerning this clone: This sample also contains other DNA sequences that code for the same CDR3. The chain links TRBV18 to TRBJ1-4; D might be TRBD1 (5 bases). Germline loops: CDR1 KGHSH, CDR2 LQKENI. The CDR3 length is 14 residues. V was pared by 6 bases and J by 4 bases, with 12 bases between. The CDR3, as DNA: TGTGCCAGCTCCCCCGGGACTGATAATGAAAAACTGTTTTTT. Its protein is CASSPGTDNEKLFF.

The rearrangement links TRBV2 to TRBJ2-1; TRBD2 agrees at 11 bases. Trimming at V came to 6 bases and at J to 8 bases, leaving 9 bases not matched to a gene. The CDR3 contains 15 residues. Per the germline V gene, CDR1 is SNHLY and CDR2 is FYNNEI. The CDR3 sequence: CASRVTSGSTDEQFF. The CDR3 coding sequence is TGTGCCAGCAGAGTAACTAGCGGGAGTACCGATGAGCAGTTCTTC.

V and J are TRBV28 and TRBJ2-6, with 7 bases lining up with TRBD1. V lost 6 bases and J lost 3; bases outside the gene matches: 8. CDR1 MDHEN and CDR2 SYDVKM come from the germline V gene. This CDR3 contains 16 residues. The CDR3 coding sequence is TGTGCCAGCAGATTTACAGGGGAACGTGGGGCCAACGTCCTGACTTTC. Translated, it gives CASRFTGERGANVLTF.

This clone was counted between two and nine times. The V and J genes are TRBV19 and TRBJ1-3; tentative D call: TRBD1 (5 bases). The CDR3 runs to 16 residues. The germline CDR1 and CDR2 sequences are LNHDA and SQIVND (reference sequence). Trimming stripped 2 bases from V and 0 bases from J, with 11 bases between. The CDR3 sequence: CASSIMRGSSGNTIYF. The DNA for the CDR3 is TGTGCCAGTAGTATAATGCGGGGCTCCTCTGGAAACACCATATATTTT.

The chain is built from TRBV5-8 and TRBJ2-1, with D perhaps TRBD1 (5 bases). The germline V gene has CDR1 SGHTS and CDR2 YDEGEE. This CDR3 comprises 11 residues. Trimming cost V 3 bases and J 9 bases, with 7 bases left between them. The CDR3 protein is CASSWTFEQFF. In DNA, the CDR3 is TGTGCCAGCAGCTGGACATTTGAGCAGTTCTTC.